A selection of T cell receptor beta chains follows, all from one sample in a study of technical replicates of blood from several donors. Profiling relied on immunoSEQ multiplex PCR, and the TCRdb table lists in-frame clones only, not all of them. The sample lists about 14,000 clones; less than 90% were seen once. Sequencing was performed on PBMCs. These receptor sequences come from a human donor in good health. The CDR3 runs from the conserved cysteine through the conserved F or W. A D gene is named only where the DNA matches it firmly. Where a row states a size, it is once, few, many or the class of an expanded clone; other rows omit it.

D	length	size	V	J	CDR3	DNA
-	14	-	TRBV6-1	TRBJ2-5	CASSGRQGVETQYF	TGTGCCAGCAGCGGGCGGCAGGGTGTAGAGACCCAGTACTTC
TRBD1	13	-	TRBV18	TRBJ1-1	CASSPQGDTEAFF	TGTGCCAGCTCACCCCAGGGGGACACTGAAGCTTTCTTT
TRBD2	13	-	TRBV5-1	TRBJ2-3	CASSLPGGDTQYF	TGCGCCAGCAGCCTCCCGGGGGGTGATACGCAGTATTTT
-	14	-	TRBV5-1	TRBJ1-1	CASSLSFSVAEAFF	TGCGCCAGCAGCTTGTCGTTTTCGGTCGCTGAAGCTTTCTTT
-	14	once	TRBV6-5	TRBJ2-1	CASSQDRPWDEQFF	TGTGCCAGCAGCCAGGACAGACCTTGGGATGAGCAGTTCTTC
TRBD1	16	-	TRBV27	TRBJ2-3	CASRLGDRGSTDTQYF	TGTGCCAGCAGGCTCGGGGACAGGGGCAGCACAGATACGCAGTATTTT
-	13	-	TRBV4-2	TRBJ2-7	CASSQVIHYEQYF	TGTGCCAGCAGCCAAGTCATCCACTACGAGCAGTACTTC
-	15	once	TRBV7-9	TRBJ2-7	CASSPGTAGGYEQYF	TGTGCCAGCAGCCCGGGGACAGCCGGGGGTTACGAGCAGTACTTC
TRBD1	15	-	TRBV10-2	TRBJ1-3	CASWTGGTSGKTIYF	TGCGCCAGCTGGACAGGGGGCACCTCTGGAAAGACCATATATTTT
-	15	-	TRBV6-6	TRBJ1-2	CASSYRDTNSYGYTF	TGTGCCAGCTCGTACCGGGACACCAACTCCTATGGCTACACCTTC
-	14	-	TRBV6-4	TRBJ1-2	CASSPGAGTYGYTF	TGTGCCAGCAGTCCCGGCGCGGGGACCTATGGCTACACCTTC
TRBD1	14	-	TRBV27	TRBJ2-7	CASSPGTVFYEQYF	TGTGCCAGCAGTCCTGGGACAGTCTTCTACGAGCAGTACTTC
-	14	once	TRBV5-8	TRBJ2-7	CASIPRPGSYEQYF	TGTGCCAGCATCCCCCGGCCGGGTTCCTACGAGCAGTACTTC
-	14	few	TRBV11-2	TRBJ2-2	CASSFTGLTGELFF	TGTGCCAGCAGCTTTACAGGGTTGACCGGGGAGCTGTTTTTT
-	14	-	TRBV2	TRBJ2-6	CASRKQTGANVLTF	TGTGCCAGCAGGAAACAGACTGGGGCCAACGTCCTGACTTTC
-	13	-	TRBV10-3	TRBJ2-7	CAISDPTVSEQYF	TGTGCCATCAGTGACCCCACAGTAAGCGAGCAGTACTTC
-	16	-	TRBV18	TRBJ2-1	CASSPLATGSYNEQFF	TGTGCCAGCTCACCTCTAGCGACCGGCTCCTACAATGAGCAGTTCTTC
-	15	-	TRBV2	TRBJ1-4	CASSDTGGRGEKLFF	TGTGCCAGCAGTGACACGGGGGGCAGGGGTGAAAAACTGTTTTTT
-	15	-	TRBV6-1	TRBJ2-1	CASSEGGGSYNEQFF	TGTGCCAGCAGTGAAGGGGGAGGCTCCTACAATGAGCAGTTCTTC
-	13	-	TRBV2	TRBJ1-5	CASTFYSNQPQHF	TGTGCCAGCACCTTCTATAGCAATCAGCCCCAGCATTTT
-	14	-	TRBV5-6	TRBJ2-7	CASSPLGGSYEQYF	TGTGCCAGCAGCCCCTTGGGGGGCTCCTACGAGCAGTACTTC
-	15	-	TRBV2	TRBJ1-1	CASTPDGQGHTEAFF	TGTGCCAGCACCCCGGATGGGCAGGGCCACACTGAAGCTTTCTTT
TRBD2	13	-	TRBV7-2	TRBJ2-1	CASSWDYYNEQFF	TGTGCCAGCAGCTGGGACTACTACAATGAGCAGTTCTTC
-	13	-	TRBV12-5	TRBJ1-1	CASGLPGRNEAFF	TGTGCTAGTGGTTTGCCAGGGAGGAATGAAGCTTTCTTT
TRBD1	18	few	TRBV4-2	TRBJ2-6	CASSQAGQGASGANVLTF	TGTGCCAGCAGCCAAGCGGGACAGGGGGCATCTGGGGCCAACGTCCTGACTTTC
-	14	-	TRBV11-2	TRBJ2-2	CASSLVANTGELFF	TGTGCCAGCAGCTTAGTGGCCAACACCGGGGAGCTGTTTTTT
-	15	-	TRBV5-1	TRBJ2-1	CASSPEPGLYNEQFF	TGCGCCAGCAGCCCCGAACCGGGTCTCTACAATGAGCAGTTCTTC
-	13	-	TRBV7-6	TRBJ2-7	CASSPGQNYEQYF	TGTGCCAGCAGCCCCGGACAAAACTACGAGCAGTACTTC
TRBD1	16	once	TRBV11-2	TRBJ2-4	CASSPYGTGDFDIQYF	TGTGCCAGCAGCCCCTACGGGACAGGGGATTTTGACATTCAGTACTTC
TRBD1	16	-	TRBV19	TRBJ1-1	CARGRDSPPVNTEAFF	TGTGCCAGGGGTCGGGACAGCCCCCCGGTGAACACTGAAGCTTTCTTT